These 29 T cell receptor beta chains originate from one sample sequenced in a study of cytomegalovirus exposure and HLA in healthy donors (dated by TCRdb to the late 2010s). Receptor libraries were prepared by the immunoSEQ multiplex PCR assay. A mixture of 60 forward primers for TCR Vbeta segments and 13 reverse primers for TCR Jbeta segments was used in the multiplex PCR. The clones in this table, taken by TCRdb from immuneACCESS, are in-frame only. Not every clone is retained; where verified, under half of the shortfall comes from an unresolved V gene, and the cause of the rest is unknown. The sample table shows 120,000 to 150,000 clones, and about four fifths are seen once. The top ten constitute roughly 3.4% of the sample. The source material was PBMCs. The receptors shown here come from a man aged 18 to 29 in good health and CMV-seropositive.

The chain couples TRBV30 to TRBJ1-5, with 7 nucleotides matching TRBD1. Germline CDR1 is GTSNPN and CDR2 is SVGIG (reference sequence). The CDR3 is 14 amino acids. Losses at the gene ends were 3 bases for V and 6 bases for J; bases not matched to a gene: 8. CDR3 amino acids: CAWSTGVPGQPQHF. CDR3 nucleotides: TGTGCCTGGAGCACAGGGGTCCCTGGTCAGCCCCAGCATTTT. Full variable domain (missing parts from reference TRBV30 and TRBJ1-5): SQTIHQWPATLVQPVGSPLSLECTVEGTSNPNLYWYRQAAGRGLQLLFYSVGIGQISSEVPQNLSASRPQDRQFILSSKKLLLSDSGFYLCAWSTGVPGQPQHFGDGTRLSIL.

V is TRBV19 and J is TRBJ2-2, with D hard to call. Trimming took off 7 bases at V and 8 bases at J, with 11 bases between the two ends. The CDR3 totals 12 residues. Germline assignment: CDR1 LNHDA and CDR2 SQIVND (reference sequence). In DNA form, the CDR3 reads TGTGCCAGTACCCCTCGGTCGGGGGAGCTGTTTTTT. This gives the protein CASTPRSGELFF.

This chain connects TRBV6-5 to TRBJ2-7, with D possibly matching TRBD1 (6 bases). The V end lost 4 bases, the J end lost 0 bases, and 10 bases lay between the germline ends. Germline V gives CDR1 MNHEY, CDR2 SVGAGI. This CDR3 spans 14 amino acids. The CDR3 nucleotides are TGTGCCAGCAGTTCCTCGGACAGCTCCTACGAGCAGTACTTC. Amino acid sequence: CASSSSDSSYEQYF.

This chain joins TRBV1 and TRBJ1-3; the table's D call, TRBD1, was not checked against the DNA. TRBV1 is deemed a pseudogene. This CDR3 is built from 17 residues. CDR3 nucleotides: TGCACCAGCAGCCGGGGGACAGGGGGCGAGGCTGGAAACACCATATATTTT. Its protein product is CTSSRGTGGEAGNTIYF.

The V gene is TRBV5-5, the J gene TRBJ2-2, with 7 positions matching TRBD1. The CDR3 runs to 15 residues. V dropped 0 bases and J dropped 6; count of bases not matched to a gene: 5. Germline V lookup: CDR1 SGHKS, CDR2 YYEKEE (reference sequence). The CDR3 is CASSLGFQGAGELFF. The CDR3 DNA is TGTGCCAGCAGCTTGGGTTTTCAGGGGGCCGGGGAGCTGTTTTTT. Based on the CDR3 plus reference TRBV5-5 and TRBJ2-2, the full variable domain is DAGVTQSPTHLIKTRGQQVTLRCSPISGHKSVSWYQQVLGQGPQFIFQYYEKEERGRGNFPDRFSARQFPNYSSELNVNALLLGDSALYLCASSLGFQGAGELFFGEGSRLTVL.

The rearrangement uses TRBV7-2 and TRBJ1-5, with D tentatively TRBD1 (5 bases). The CDR3 extends over 15 amino acids. Per the germline V gene, CDR1 is SGHTA and CDR2 is FQGNSA. V was clipped by 3 bases and J by 0 bases, with 9 bases between them. The CDR3 protein is CASSFGGDSNQPQHF. The CDR3 DNA follows: TGTGCCAGCAGCTTCGGGGGTGATAGCAATCAGCCCCAGCATTTT.

The chain has TRBV6-1 and TRBJ1-5; D remains ambiguous. CDR1 is MNHNS and CDR2 is SASEGT in the germline V gene. Between the trimmed V and J ends, which lost 2 bases and 2 bases, there was a span of 4 bases. This CDR3 has 13 residues. The CDR3 nucleotides read TGTGCCAGCAGTGAAAGCCGCAATCAGCCCCAGCATTTT. It encodes CASSESRNQPQHF.

This clone was detected once. This chain uses TRBV30 with TRBJ1-2; D is perhaps TRBD1 (5 bases). CDR1 and CDR2 from the germline V gene are GTSNPN and SVGIG (reference sequence). Trimming removed 5 bases from V and 3 bases from J, with 13 bases in between. The CDR3 consists of 13 residues. In DNA, the CDR3 is TGTGCCTGGGGGGTGACAGTTGACTATGGCTACACCTTC. Its protein is CAWGVTVDYGYTF.

In this sample, this clone turned up once. This chain links TRBV6-5 with TRBJ2-2, with TRBD2 as a possible D gene (6 bases). The V and J ends lost 6 bases and 5 bases respectively, with 10 bases between them. Germline CDR1 is MNHEY and CDR2 is SVGAGI. The CDR3 spans 13 residues. The CDR3 DNA follows: TGTGCCAGCAGCCAGCGGGTGACCGGGGAGCTGTTTTTT. Amino acids: CASSQRVTGELFF.

In its sample, this clone was seen many times. The chain links TRBV6-1 to TRBJ2-6, with 7 bases lining up with TRBD1. The V and J ends lost 1 base and 3 bases, in that order; junction bases with no gene match: 0. Germline CDR1 is MNHNS and CDR2 is SASEGT. The CDR3 is 15 residues long. The CDR3 sequence: CASSEGTGGANVLTF. CDR3 nucleotide sequence: TGTGCCAGCAGTGAAGGGACAGGTGGGGCCAACGTCCTGACTTTC.

This rearrangement joins TRBV11-2 to TRBJ1-1, with D possibly matching TRBD1 (5 bases). CDR3 length: 14 residues. Trimming removed 4 bases at V and 3 bases at J, with 12 bases between. The germline V gene encodes CDR1 SGHAT and CDR2 FQNNGV. The CDR3 sequence: CASSWGVRDTEAFF. The CDR3 nucleotides are TGTGCCAGCAGCTGGGGGGTCAGGGACACTGAAGCTTTCTTT.

The CDR3 protein is CASAYPTPGQRGISKNIQYF. The CDR3 region has the DNA TGTGCTAGTGCTTACCCTACTCCGGGACAAAGGGGTATAAGCAAAAACATTCAGTACTTC. The chain couples TRBV12-5 to TRBJ2-4; D is perhaps TRBD1 (6 bases). The germline V gene encodes CDR1 LGHNT and CDR2 FRNRAP. This CDR3 has 20 residues. Trimming stripped 7 bases from V and 3 bases from J, with 31 bases between. Variable domain in full (rest from reference TRBV12-5 and TRBJ2-4): DARVTQTPRHKVTEMGQEVTMRCQPILGHNTVFWYRQTMMQGLELLAYFRNRAPLDDSGMPKDRFSAEMPDATLATLKIQPSEPRDSAVYFCASAYPTPGQRGISKNIQYFGAGTRLSVL.

This clone was counted a single time. The genes are TRBV7-6 and TRBJ2-7; TRBD2 is a possible D gene (6 bases). V was trimmed by 1 base and J by 3 bases, leaving 13 bases between them. This CDR3 contains 15 residues. Per germline, CDR1 SGHVS and CDR2 FNYEAQ. CDR3 residues: CASSLGRDVLYEQYF. The CDR3, as DNA: TGTGCCAGCAGCTTAGGGAGGGACGTCCTCTACGAGCAGTACTTC. The entire variable domain, with the rest obtained from reference TRBV7-6 and TRBJ2-7, is as follows: GAGVSQSPRYKVTKRGQDVALRCDPISGHVSLYWYRQALGQGPEFLTYFNYEAQQDKSGLPNDRFSAERPEGSISTLTIQRTEQRDSAMYRCASSLGRDVLYEQYFGPGTRLTVT.

The genes are TRBV29-1 and TRBJ2-7; TRBD2 matches at 13 bases. V lost 6 bases to trimming and J lost 4 bases; unmatched junction nucleotides: 6. Germline-derived CDR1 and CDR2 are SQVTM and ANQGSEA. The CDR3 extends over 14 amino acids. The CDR3 bases are TGCAGCGTAATTACACTAGCGGGAGGGTACGAGCAGTACTTC. It specifies CSVITLAGGYEQYF.

V is TRBV5-1 and J is TRBJ2-5; 10 nucleotides align to TRBD2. This CDR3 spans 16 amino acids. Looked up from germline, CDR1 is SGHRS and CDR2 is YFSETQ. The junction had 7 bases not matched to a gene; V was cut back by 0 bases and J by 5 bases. CDR3 residues: CASSLEASGSSETQYF. The CDR3 DNA sequence: TGCGCCAGCAGCTTGGAGGCTAGCGGGAGTTCGGAGACCCAGTACTTC.

This clone was counted a few times. This chain uses TRBV7-2 with TRBJ2-5, with D possibly being TRBD2 (6 bases). This CDR3 has 15 amino acids. Germline V gene sequence: CDR1 SGHTA, CDR2 FQGNSA. V gave up 0 bases and J gave up 4 bases, with 12 bases separating them. CDR3 sequence reads: CASSLAWTISETQYF. The CDR3 coding sequence is TGTGCCAGCAGCTTAGCGTGGACTATCTCAGAGACCCAGTACTTC.

The V call is TRBV6-1, the J call TRBJ2-2; 10 positions agree with TRBD1. The V gene's germline CDR1 is MNHNS and CDR2 SASEGT. This CDR3 has 14 amino acids. The ends lost 9 bases at V and 4 bases at J; junction bases unmatched: 5. CDR3 amino acids: CARGGQGSTGELFF. CDR3 DNA sequence: TGTGCCAGGGGGGGACAGGGGTCCACCGGGGAGCTGTTTTTT.

This chain uses TRBV11-2 with TRBJ2-2, with D unclear. V was pared by 2 bases and J by 0 bases, with 7 bases between. The germline CDR1 and CDR2 sequences are SGHAT and FQNNGV. The CDR3 sequence is 15 residues long. The CDR3 loop is CASSLISANTGELFF. In nucleotides, the CDR3 is TGTGCCAGCAGCTTAATCTCCGCGAACACCGGGGAGCTGTTTTTT.

The CDR3 loop reads CASSPQQRNTEAFF. CDR3 coding DNA: TGCGCCAGCAGCCCACAACAGAGGAACACTGAAGCTTTCTTT. The rearrangement uses TRBV5-1 and TRBJ1-1; no clear D gene. In germline, CDR1 is SGHRS, CDR2 YFSETQ. The CDR3 contains 14 residues. Trimming removed 4 bases from V and 1 base from J, with 11 bases in between.

This chain links TRBV7-9 with TRBJ2-5; possible D gene TRBD2, 6 bases. Per the germline V gene, CDR1 is SEHNR and CDR2 is FQNEAQ (reference sequence). V lost 5 bases, J lost 1 base, and 11 bases lay in between. There are 14 residues in the CDR3. CDR3 sequence: CASSNPSVQETQYF. The CDR3 nucleotides are TGTGCCAGCAGCAACCCTAGCGTCCAAGAGACCCAGTACTTC.

J is TRBJ2-7 and V is TRBV5-1; 11 positions agree with TRBD2. The germline CDR1 and CDR2 sequences are SGHRS and YFSETQ. V lost 2 bases to trimming and J lost 2 bases; unmatched junction nucleotides: 0. This CDR3 has 14 residues. CDR3 residues: CASSFSGRAYEQYF. The CDR3, as DNA: TGCGCCAGCAGCTTTAGCGGGAGGGCCTACGAGCAGTACTTC.

V and J are TRBV7-2 and TRBJ2-1; weak D call: TRBD2 (5 bases). V was trimmed by 4 bases and J by 8 bases, leaving 15 bases between them. This CDR3 region has 14 residues. Per the germline V gene, CDR1 is SGHTA and CDR2 is FQGNSA. The CDR3 spells CASSSYTSWDEQFF. In DNA form, the CDR3 reads TGTGCCAGCAGCTCCTACACTAGTTGGGATGAGCAGTTCTTC.

This clone appeared a few times. The rearrangement links TRBV30 to TRBJ2-4, with D perhaps TRBD1 (7 bases). The V and J ends lost 0 bases and 7 bases respectively, with 10 bases between them. Germline CDR1 is GTSNPN and CDR2 is SVGIG (reference sequence). This CDR3 has 13 amino acids. The CDR3 loop is CAWSVSGGNIQYF. The DNA for the CDR3 is TGTGCCTGGAGTGTATCAGGGGGGAACATTCAGTACTTC.

The chain couples TRBV23-1 to TRBJ1-2; 9 bases align to TRBD1. TRBV23-1 is an ORF, and what it does is uncertain. The CDR3 length is 14 residues. After removal of 11 bases from V and 3 bases from J, the junction contained 10 bases not matched to a gene. The CDR3 DNA reads TGCGCCCGGAGGGGTTGGACAGGGGACTATGGCTACACCTTC. Amino acid sequence: CARRGWTGDYGYTF.

This clone appeared once. V and J are TRBV19 and TRBJ1-2; maybe TRBD1 (6 bases). Germline V gene sequence: CDR1 LNHDA, CDR2 SQIVND (reference sequence). V lost 3 bases and J lost 4, with 15 bases in between. The CDR3 covers 15 residues. The chain's CDR3 is CASSIGQGQFYGYTF. The CDR3 DNA reads TGTGCCAGTAGTATTGGCCAGGGGCAGTTCTATGGCTACACCTTC.

This clone appeared once. V and J are TRBV5-6 and TRBJ2-1; a possible D gene is TRBD2 (5 bases). Per germline, CDR1 SGHDT and CDR2 YYEEEE. V lost 4 bases to trimming and J lost 0 bases, with 11 bases between them. The CDR3 has 15 residues. The CDR3 region is CASSQDRDSYNEQFF. In DNA form, the CDR3 reads TGTGCCAGCAGCCAGGACCGGGACTCCTACAATGAGCAGTTCTTC.

The chain joins TRBV5-1 to TRBJ2-5; TRBD2 aligns across 10 bases. The last part of the DNA fits TRBJ2-7 better; the J call may be wrong. CDR3 size: 14 residues. Looked up from germline, CDR1 is SGHRS and CDR2 is YFSETQ. The DNA for the CDR3 is TGCGCCAGCACCCGGACTAGCGGCGACTACGAGCAGTACTTC. It encodes CASTRTSGDYEQYF.

The chain recombines TRBV18 with TRBJ1-2, with TRBD1 matching 7 bases. V dropped 6 bases and J dropped 7; count of bases not matched to a gene: 5. CDR1 and CDR2 (germline): KGHSH, LQKENI. The CDR3 totals 12 residues. The CDR3 loop reads CASSPDRVGYTF. In nucleotides, the CDR3 is TGTGCCAGCTCGCCCGACAGGGTTGGCTACACCTTC.

The chain employs TRBV5-1 and TRBJ2-7; tentative D call: TRBD2 (5 bases). The CDR3 runs to 16 residues. Germline lookup yields CDR1 SGHRS and CDR2 YFSETQ. Trimming took 2 bases from V and 2 from J, leaving 17 bases between them. As DNA, the CDR3 is TGCGCCAGCAGCTTCCCGCCAAGCGGTAAGACCTACGAGCAGTACTTC. Its translation: CASSFPPSGKTYEQYF.